These T cell receptor beta chains were read from a single sample in a study of T cell changes during pregnancy in multiple sclerosis. Some clones are missing from TCRdb's copy, which holds only in-frame ones; the method was immunoSEQ multiplex PCR. The data contain approximately 100,000 clones, more than 90% of them seen just once; the ten biggest clones take up around 3%. Material: peripheral blood, obtained in the second trimester of pregnancy. These receptors were collected from a female donor with multiple sclerosis, enrolled in a pregnancy study. Each CDR3 is given with its conserved first and last residue. The D gene is left open where the match is weak. Clone size is shown for a subset of rows, as once, few, many or a class of expanded clone.

cdr3_nt cdr3_aa v_call clone_size j_call d_call
TGTGCCAGCAGCTTGGTACTAGCGGACACCGGGGAGCTGTTTTTT CASSLVLADTGELFF TRBV7-9 - TRBJ2-2 TRBD2
TGTGTATCGGGTACTGGAAACACCATATATTTT CVSGTGNTIYF TRBV5-5 - TRBJ1-3 -
TGTGCCAGCTCACCGCGGACTAGCGGGAACACCGGGGAGCTGTTTTTT CASSPRTSGNTGELFF TRBV18 - TRBJ2-2 TRBD2
TGTGCCAGCAGCTTACAATCCACCGGGGAGCTGTTTTTT CASSLQSTGELFF TRBV11-2 - TRBJ2-2 -
TGTGCCTGGATGGCGGGCTACGAGCAGTACTTC CAWMAGYEQYF TRBV30 once TRBJ2-7 -
TGTGCCAGCAGCCAAGACCGCCTACTAGCGGGCCTCTCCTACAATGAGCAGTTCTTC CASSQDRLLAGLSYNEQFF TRBV4-2 - TRBJ2-1 TRBD2
TGTGCCAGCATCCTAAACCCGGGGGCAACTAATGAAAAACTGTTTTTT CASILNPGATNEKLFF TRBV6-6 - TRBJ1-4 -
TGTGCCAGCAGCCCCCTCAGCGGGGAGCTGTTTTTT CASSPLSGELFF TRBV5-6 once TRBJ2-2 -
TGTGCCATCAACCCGACTAGCGGCGGGGAGCTGTTTTTT CAINPTSGGELFF TRBV10-3 - TRBJ2-2 TRBD2
TGTGCCAGCAGTCCGGGACTAGCGGTGGAGAAGGTCTACGAGCAGTACTTC CASSPGLAVEKVYEQYF TRBV28 - TRBJ2-7 TRBD2
TGCAGCTTCAGGGGGAAGGCGGTCTCCGGTGAGCAGTTCTTC CSFRGKAVSGEQFF TRBV29-1 once TRBJ2-1 TRBD1
TGTGCCAGCAGCCTTGGACAGGGGAGCACAGATACGCAGTATTTT CASSLGQGSTDTQYF TRBV4-2 few TRBJ2-3 TRBD1
TGTGCCAGCCGTACTTTTTTACAGCCGACCTACGAGCAGTACTTC CASRTFLQPTYEQYF TRBV27 - TRBJ2-7 -
TGTGCCAGCAGCCTCACCTGGGGGCTTTCCTACAATGAGCAGTTCTTC CASSLTWGLSYNEQFF TRBV7-9 - TRBJ2-1 -
TGTGCCAGCAGCCCGCGCTACGGGGAGTCGGTCGAAAAACTGTTTTTT CASSPRYGESVEKLFF TRBV9 once TRBJ1-4 -
TGCGCCAGCAGCTTGGACACGCCTAGCACAGATACGCAGTATTTT CASSLDTPSTDTQYF TRBV5-1 - TRBJ2-3 -
TGTGCCAGCAGCCTGGACAACGAGCAGTACTTC CASSLDNEQYF TRBV5-4 once TRBJ2-7 -
TGTGCCAGCAGCTTCGCACAGGGGGTACGTTGGCCCCAGCATTTT CASSFAQGVRWPQHF TRBV7-2 - TRBJ1-5 TRBD1
TGTGCCAGCAGCCTAAACTATGGCTACACCTTC CASSLNYGYTF TRBV28 - TRBJ1-2 -
TGTGCCAGCTCCCGAGGGGAGCGGGAGCCCTCCTACGAGCAGTACTTC CASSRGEREPSYEQYF TRBV9 - TRBJ2-7 TRBD2
TGTGCCAGCAGTGATCGGACTAGCGGGACAGATACGCAGTATTTT CASSDRTSGTDTQYF TRBV2 - TRBJ2-3 TRBD2
TGTGCCAGCAGTTACGGACAGGGGGCCTATGAGCAGTTCTTC CASSYGQGAYEQFF TRBV27 - TRBJ2-1 TRBD1
TGCAGCGCCCTGACTAGGCTCAATGAGCAGTTCTTC CSALTRLNEQFF TRBV29-1 - TRBJ2-1 -
TGTGCCAGCAGTCGGCCCCAGGGAGGGACTGAAGCTTTCTTT CASSRPQGGTEAFF TRBV27 - TRBJ1-1 -
TGTGCCAGCAGCTTCCGGGACAGGGGGCAAGAGACCCAGTACTTC CASSFRDRGQETQYF TRBV25-1 once TRBJ2-5 TRBD1
TGTGCCAGCAGCTCCCTCCGGGGGGCCGGGGAGCTGTTTTTT CASSSLRGAGELFF TRBV7-8 once TRBJ2-2 TRBD2
TGTGCCAGCACTCCCGGGACTAGCGGGAGCAATGAGCAGTTCTTC CASTPGTSGSNEQFF TRBV6-6 - TRBJ2-1 TRBD2
TGTGCCTGGAGCTGGGACAGGGGAACCAAAAACATTCAGTACTTC CAWSWDRGTKNIQYF TRBV30 - TRBJ2-4 TRBD1
TGTGCCAGTAGTAGGAGGGGACAGGGGGCTTCGGGAAACACTGAAGCTTTCTTT CASSRRGQGASGNTEAFF TRBV19 - TRBJ1-1 TRBD1
TGTGCCACCAGCAGGGGCCTATACAATGAGCAGTTCTTC CATSRGLYNEQFF TRBV15 - TRBJ2-1 -
TGTGCCAGCAGCTTAGAGACCGGGACAGTGAACACCGGGGAGCTGTTTTTT CASSLETGTVNTGELFF TRBV7-6 - TRBJ2-2 TRBD1
TGCGCCAGCAGTCAACGGACAGGGCGATACGAGCAGTACTTC CASSQRTGRYEQYF TRBV23-1 - TRBJ2-7 TRBD1
TGCGCCAGCAGCCCGGGGGGCCTAGCGGTCACCGGGGAGCTGTTTTTT CASSPGGLAVTGELFF TRBV5-1 - TRBJ2-2 -
TGTGCCAGCACCCCGCAGACTAGCGGGTCCTACGAGCAGTACTTC CASTPQTSGSYEQYF TRBV5-4 - TRBJ2-7 TRBD2
TGCAGCGTTGTAATAGCGGGAGTGGTCGGGGAGCTGTTTTTT CSVVIAGVVGELFF TRBV29-1 - TRBJ2-2 TRBD2
TGTGCCAGCGTAGGCGGGGGCCCGGGGCACTTC CASVGGGPGHF TRBV28 - TRBJ2-5 -
TGTGCCAGCAGCGTTCCGGGACAGGGCTACAATGAGCAGTTCTTC CASSVPGQGYNEQFF TRBV9 - TRBJ2-1 TRBD1
TGTGCCAGCCGAAGATCTGTCGGGGCCGGGGAGCTGTTTTTT CASRRSVGAGELFF TRBV28 - TRBJ2-2 -
TGTGCCATCAGTGAGTCGAGACAGGGGGCTCTCCCCCAGCATTTT CAISESRQGALPQHF TRBV10-3 - TRBJ1-5 TRBD1
TGTGCCAGCGGACCCTGGACAGAAAACATTCAGTACTTC CASGPWTENIQYF TRBV7-9 - TRBJ2-4 -
TGTGCCAGCAGTCGGGACAGGCACTACGAGCAGTACTTC CASSRDRHYEQYF TRBV5-4 once TRBJ2-7 TRBD1
TGTGCCAGTAGTAGTGACACTGACAGCATTCAGTACTTC CASSSDTDSIQYF TRBV19 - TRBJ2-4 -
TGTGCCAGCAGCTTAGAGTCTAGCGGGGGCTACGAGCAGTACTTC CASSLESSGGYEQYF TRBV11-3 - TRBJ2-7 TRBD2
TGTGCCTGGGGTCGGGACAGCCAAGAGACCCAGTACTTC CAWGRDSQETQYF TRBV30 - TRBJ2-5 TRBD1
TGTGCCAGCAGTTCGACAGGGGTCTATGGCTACACCTTC CASSSTGVYGYTF TRBV28 - TRBJ1-2 TRBD1
TGTGCCAGCAGTGAATCACCTAGCGGGAGTTACTACAATGAGCAGTTCTTC CASSESPSGSYYNEQFF TRBV25-1 - TRBJ2-1 TRBD2
TGTGCCAGCCTGATAGATGAGTACACTGAAGCTTTCTTT CASLIDEYTEAFF TRBV2 few TRBJ1-1 -
TGCGCCAGCAGCCAAGAGTGGGGCGGACCCCTCACAGATACGCAGTATTTT CASSQEWGGPLTDTQYF TRBV4-1 - TRBJ2-3 -
TGTGCCATCAGCCCCGGGACTAGCAACACAGATACGCAGTATTTT CAISPGTSNTDTQYF TRBV10-3 - TRBJ2-3 TRBD2
TGTGCTAGTGGTTTTTCAAGGGGGATCTTACCATTAAACACTGAAGCTTTCTTT CASGFSRGILPLNTEAFF TRBV12-5 - TRBJ1-1 -
TGTGCCAGCTCAGAACCTAGCGGGACCTACAATGAGCAGTTCTTC CASSEPSGTYNEQFF TRBV18 - TRBJ2-1 TRBD2
TGTGCCAGCAGCTTAGGGACGGACAACCTTAACTATGGCTACACCTTC CASSLGTDNLNYGYTF TRBV7-9 - TRBJ1-2 -
TGTGCCAGTAGTGGTCTAGCGGGAAGATACGAGCAGTACTTC CASSGLAGRYEQYF TRBV19 - TRBJ2-7 TRBD2
TGTGCCAGCAGTAACGGGACAGAGAACACTGAAGCTTTCTTT CASSNGTENTEAFF TRBV6-4 few TRBJ1-1 TRBD1
TGTGCCAGCAGCTTGGTCGGTGGGGGGTCTAACTATGGCTACACCTTC CASSLVGGGSNYGYTF TRBV5-6 - TRBJ1-2 -